Sequencing of this T cell receptor (beta chain) was carried out in a study of shared clonotypes between healthy human individuals. This clone was detected ten times or more. CDR3 length equals 12 residues. The trim removed 8 bases at V and 4 bases at J, leaving 2 bases unmatched. Germline assignment: CDR1 MDHEN and CDR2 SYDVKM. This table comes from immunoSEQ multiplex PCR, and its TCRdb copy is limited to in-frame clones, with some not included. The table includes around 340,000 clones, more than 60% detected once. This receptor was obtained from a man younger than 40 in good health. Sequenced input: memory CD4+ T cells sorted from blood. Subset reported: CD45RA-negative fraction. This chain joins TRBV28 and TRBJ2-1; 7 bases are a match to TRBD2. The CDR3 region is CASRGGYNEQFF. DNA of the CDR3: TGTGCCAGCCGCGGGGGTTACAATGAGCAGTTCTTC.